One T cell receptor beta chain is described in this entry. Its target antigen remains unknown. No qualities accompany the bases; no much larger clone lies one base away. These data come from a study of response to subunit inactivated influenza vaccine listed by TCRdb under 2018. A note on the overall study: Deep quantitative T cell receptor repertoire profiling was used in the study to track responses to a trivalent subunit inactivated influenza vaccine.

Via the germline V gene (reference sequence), CDR1 is MNHEY and CDR2 SMNVEV. The V end loses 6 bases and the J end loses 1 base, and a stretch of 10 bases separates them. The CDR3 holds 13 amino acids from the cysteine to the phenylalanine. Only CDR3 DNA is held: 39 bases, read in frame from base 1. Points the paper makes about the study in general: It was suggested by the authors that each seasonal influenza vaccination may recruit only a limited number of new T cells.

The receptor library was made with RT-PCR. The sequencing machine was an Illumina HiSeq 2500. The raw public reads went through TCRdb reprocessing: fastp at Q25, MiXCR clone calling, in-frame beta chains kept. Each CDR3 protein appears once, grouped with its most common genes and DNA. For this sample the table gives about 780,000 distinct CDR3 sequences, of which about 18% were detected only once. Of the sample, roughly a tenth is held by the ten largest clones. This sequence was found in a man between 45 and 60 years old who received an inactivated influenza vaccine. Donor details come from another sample of the same person, matched by shared clones. Sequencing was performed on PBMCs from blood, taken around 5 days after vaccination. Recombination joined TRBV27 with TRBJ2-7; TRBD2 is possibly the D segment (5 matching bases). At the DNA level, the sequence is TGTGCCAGCAGGATTTCGGGGTCCTACGAGCAGTACTTC. Its translation reads: CASRISGSYEQYF.